A selection of T cell receptor beta chains follows, all from one sample in a study of cytomegalovirus exposure and HLA in healthy donors. Measured with immunoSEQ multiplex PCR; TCRdb has only the in-frame clones, and not every one. The profile shows more than 250,000 clones, about 90% of them singletons. Sequencing used PBMCs. The receptor set was obtained from a woman in her thirties in good health and CMV-seronegative. The CDR3 runs from the conserved cysteine through the conserved F or W. Fields, in order: J gene, D gene, clone size, V gene, CDR3 protein. The D gene is left open where the match is weak. Size is omitted from some rows. Given values are once, few, many or a class for expanded clones.

TRBJ1-2 | NA | NA | TRBV5-1 | CASSLGRDFYGYTF
TRBJ2-4 | TRBD1 | NA | TRBV28 | CASSLWTGLGNIQYF
TRBJ2-7 | TRBD2 | NA | TRBV28 | CASSPGTSGSREQYF
TRBJ1-2 | NA | NA | TRBV5-1 | CASSSSGTTNYGYTF
TRBJ2-7 | NA | NA | TRBV13 | CASSSFETMGEQYF
TRBJ2-3 | NA | once | TRBV18 | CASSGLLTDTQYF
TRBJ1-1 | NA | NA | TRBV9 | CASSVDTNTEAFF
TRBJ2-5 | TRBD1 | NA | TRBV7-9 | CASSPEQGNQETQYF
TRBJ2-1 | TRBD1 | NA | TRBV2 | CASSKRTGGLSGDEQFF
TRBJ1-1 | TRBD1 | once | TRBV7-2 | CASSPGQGIPAFF
TRBJ2-1 | NA | NA | TRBV4-3 | CASSQDALDYNEQFF
TRBJ2-7 | NA | NA | TRBV5-4 | CASSSPGSTYEQYF
TRBJ2-1 | NA | NA | TRBV30 | CAWSAVASLYNEQFF
TRBJ2-3 | TRBD2 | NA | TRBV7-9 | CASSLGGRSDTQYF
TRBJ2-7 | TRBD1 | NA | TRBV2 | CASRPGQIYEQYF
TRBJ2-7 | NA | NA | TRBV5-1 | CASSLAFIGASYEQYF
TRBJ2-7 | TRBD2 | NA | TRBV4-1 | CASSPLAGEISLHEQYF
TRBJ1-5 | NA | NA | TRBV6-1 | CASSEGQSYQPQHF
TRBJ2-7 | TRBD1 | NA | TRBV7-2 | CASSRTGVSYEQYF
TRBJ1-5 | NA | NA | TRBV27 | CASSSQQTIGNQPQHF
TRBJ1-5 | NA | NA | TRBV28 | CASSFPGNNQPQHF
TRBJ2-3 | NA | NA | TRBV27 | CASSKSPRTDTQYF
TRBJ1-1 | NA | NA | TRBV7-2 | CASSATLNTEAFF
TRBJ2-5 | TRBD2 | NA | TRBV5-1 | CASSIGLAGGGETQYF
TRBJ2-1 | TRBD1 | few | TRBV6-1 | CASSPNRGLGNEQFF
TRBJ2-3 | TRBD2 | NA | TRBV6-1 | CASRIMTSGTDTQYF
TRBJ1-2 | NA | few | TRBV2 | CASSEGLGSYGYTF
TRBJ1-5 | NA | NA | TRBV5-1 | CASSFTVGARLLLYQPQHF
TRBJ1-1 | TRBD1 | NA | TRBV9 | CASSHRQGSYTEAFF
TRBJ2-3 | TRBD1 | once | TRBV4-1 | CASRKVGQGGTDTQYF
TRBJ1-1 | NA | NA | TRBV16 | CASSQYRGPPNTEAFF
TRBJ2-7 | TRBD2 | NA | TRBV7-2 | CASSPGTSASYEQYF
TRBJ1-2 | NA | NA | TRBV6-5 | CASSRMGGGNYGYTF
TRBJ2-7 | NA | NA | TRBV13 | CASSPLGGTYEQYF
TRBJ2-1 | TRBD2 | NA | TRBV10-1 | CASSEGVLLADEQFF
TRBJ2-3 | NA | NA | TRBV19 | CASSVLGTDTQYF
TRBJ2-1 | NA | NA | TRBV9 | CASSGGASSYNEQFF
TRBJ2-7 | TRBD2 | NA | TRBV2 | CASRPSGSSYEQYF
TRBJ2-1 | TRBD2 | NA | TRBV5-1 | CASSLGLTSGRGEQFF
TRBJ2-2 | NA | NA | TRBV11-2 | CASSPTRGGGIAGELFF
TRBJ2-4 | TRBD2 | NA | TRBV29-1 | CSSRGTSGGPYVQYF
TRBJ1-4 | NA | NA | TRBV16 | CASSQSVGQKLFF
TRBJ1-4 | NA | NA | TRBV9 | CASSPRVGEKLFF
TRBJ2-2 | NA | NA | TRBV7-2 | CASVDALTGELFF
TRBJ1-5 | NA | NA | TRBV28 | CASSLSAGDNQPQHF
TRBJ2-1 | TRBD2 | NA | TRBV15 | CATSRGDSGIGEQFF
TRBJ1-1 | NA | NA | TRBV27 | CASGPRGNTEAFF
TRBJ2-7 | NA | NA | TRBV30 | CAWGTVSSYEQYF
TRBJ1-1 | NA | NA | TRBV14 | CASSLSPPRAFF
TRBJ2-3 | NA | NA | TRBV7-8 | CASSPSTDTQYF
TRBJ2-2 | NA | NA | TRBV9 | CASSDPGRSDTGELFF
TRBJ2-7 | TRBD2 | NA | TRBV19 | CASSSSGASYEQYF
TRBJ2-2 | TRBD2 | NA | TRBV4-2 | CASSQAGGVTGELFF
TRBJ2-7 | TRBD1 | NA | TRBV5-5 | CASSLGDSSEQYF
TRBJ2-3 | TRBD2 | NA | TRBV7-3 | CASSLVAGPPDTQYF
TRBJ2-3 | NA | NA | TRBV4-3 | CASSQDGGTSSTDTQYF
TRBJ2-1 | NA | once | TRBV4-3 | CASRGSLYNEQFF
TRBJ2-4 | NA | NA | TRBV6-1 | CASSERAGSVAKNIQYF
TRBJ1-2 | NA | NA | TRBV4-3 | CASSPVMSTSILEIIGYTF
TRBJ2-2 | TRBD2 | NA | TRBV7-2 | CASSPRGLAGGQSTGELFF